This passage covers 2 T cell receptor beta chains from one sample sequenced in a study of radiation and T cells in renal cell carcinoma. Treatment defined: 15 Gy SBRT to primary tumor, nephrectomy 4 weeks later. The data were produced by immunoSEQ multiplex PCR, yet TCRdb's version contains in-frame clones alone and is incomplete. The sample carries more than 4,500 clones, around 50% recorded once. The sample in question was tumor tissue, obtained from a patient whose treatment included radiotherapy and nephrectomy. These TCRs come from a man in his sixties with renal cell carcinoma.

Only a few counts were recorded for this clone. J is TRBJ2-5 and V is TRBV11-2; a possible D gene is TRBD2 (5 bases). The V gene's germline CDR1 is SGHAT and CDR2 FQNNGV. The CDR3 runs to 15 residues. V lost 1 base, J lost 4 bases, and 13 bases lay in between. CDR3 in amino acids: CASSLGRVHGETQYF. The DNA of the CDR3 is TGTGCCAGCAGCTTAGGGCGGGTTCATGGAGAGACCCAGTACTTC.

The rearrangement joins TRBV7-8 to TRBJ2-7; no firm D call. Germline CDR1 and CDR2: SGHVS and FQNEAQ. The V and J ends lost 4 bases and 9 bases respectively, with 16 bases between them. CDR3 length: 13 residues. CDR3 sequence (DNA): TGTGCCAGCAGCTCTACATACTCAGGCTTGCAGTACTTC. Its translation is CASSSTYSGLQYF.